A single sample gave rise to the 11 T cell receptor beta chains below, sequenced in a study of blood T cell repertoires in COVID-19 (TCRdb year 2020). Receptor amplification or capture employed the immunoSEQ multiplex PCR assay. Sourced from immuneACCESS, this table was stored by TCRdb with only in-frame sequences that have V and J called. A share of the clones is absent; for the studies checked, an unresolved V gene accounts for under half, and the remainder has no known explanation. Across this sample there are some 510,000 clones, with around nine tenths seen only once. 1.8% of the sample goes to the ten largest clones. What was sequenced was PBMCs or T cells enriched from blood (not recorded which). All receptors derive from a woman in her forties who had recovered from COVID-19.

This clone was observed once. The J gene is TRBJ2-7, the V gene TRBV4-1; D gene ambiguous. V lost 0 bases to trimming and J lost 3 bases, with 9 bases between them. This CDR3 spans 14 amino acids. Germline V lookup: CDR1 MGHRA, CDR2 YSYEKL. CDR3 in amino acids: CASSQDPYLYEQYF. CDR3 DNA: TGCGCCAGCAGCCAAGACCCCTACCTCTACGAGCAGTACTTC.

The chain couples TRBV18 to TRBJ1-5; D possibly corresponds to TRBD1 (6 bases). V was pared by 8 bases and J by 2 bases, with 13 bases between. Looked up from germline, CDR1 is KGHSH and CDR2 is LQKENI. The CDR3 sequence is 14 residues long. CDR3 region: CASNADSGNQPQHF. In DNA form, the CDR3 reads TGTGCCAGCAATGCGGACAGCGGCAATCAGCCCCAGCATTTT. Based on the CDR3 plus reference TRBV18 and TRBJ1-5, the full variable domain is NAGVMQNPRHLVRRRGQEARLRCSPMKGHSHVYWYRQLPEEGLKFMVYLQKENIIDESGMPKERFSAEFPKEGPSILRIQQVVRGDSAAYFCASNADSGNQPQHFGDGTRLSIL.

This clone was seen a handful of times. The chain combines TRBV15 with TRBJ2-1; 10 bases map to TRBD2. The CDR3 has 17 amino acids. V was pared by 0 bases and J by 7 bases, with 9 bases of the junction left unmatched. Germline assignment: CDR1 LNHNV and CDR2 YYDKDF (reference sequence). CDR3 protein: CATSREGLLAGDNEQFF. CDR3 DNA: TGTGCCACCAGCAGAGAGGGTTTGCTAGCGGGAGATAATGAGCAGTTCTTC. Together with reference TRBV15 and TRBJ2-1, the CDR3 gives the full variable domain: DAMVIQNPRYQVTQFGKPVTLSCSQTLNHNVMYWYQQKSSQAPKLLFHYYDKDFNNEADTPDNFQSRRPNTSFCFLDIRSPGLGDTAMYLCATSREGLLAGDNEQFFGPGTRLTVL.

The rearrangement links TRBV27 to TRBJ2-7; D gene uncertain. Germline V gives CDR1 MNHEY, CDR2 SMNVEV (reference sequence). V was trimmed by 5 bases and J by 5 bases, leaving 16 bases between them. This CDR3 has 14 amino acids. CDR3 sequence: CASSPLLTGDEQYF. DNA for the CDR3: TGTGCCAGCAGTCCTCTCTTAACTGGAGACGAGCAGTACTTC.

This chain joins TRBV10-1 and TRBJ2-1; 8 nucleotides align to TRBD2. Per the germline V gene, CDR1 is WNHNN and CDR2 is SYGVQD (reference sequence). The ends lost 10 bases at V and 4 bases at J; junction bases unmatched: 9. This CDR3 has 14 residues. The CDR3 sequence: CATSRSGEYNEQFF. DNA of the CDR3: TGCGCCACCTCCCGTAGCGGGGAATACAATGAGCAGTTCTTC.

This chain joins TRBV18 and TRBJ1-4; the match to TRBD1 covers 7 bases. CDR3 size: 13 residues. With 2 bases clipped from V and 6 bases from J, the junction kept 0 bases outside the gene matches. Germline V gene lookup returns CDR1 KGHSH and CDR2 LQKENI. CDR3 sequence (DNA): TGTGCCAGCTCACCAACAGGGGATGAAAAACTGTTTTTT. This sequence encodes CASSPTGDEKLFF.

This sequence joins TRBV27 and TRBJ2-3, with 11 bases aligning to TRBD2. Losses at the gene ends were 7 bases for V and 2 bases for J; bases not matched to a gene: 5. The CDR3 consists of 15 residues. Germline assignment: CDR1 MNHEY and CDR2 SMNVEV (reference sequence). The CDR3 DNA reads TGTGCCAGCACAAAACTAGCGGGGGACACAGATACGCAGTATTTT. Its translation: CASTKLAGDTDTQYF.

The CDR3 is CASNNWGQNSNQPQHF. CDR3 DNA: TGTGCCAGCAACAATTGGGGGCAGAATAGCAATCAGCCCCAGCATTTT. This chain joins TRBV5-6 and TRBJ1-5; a possible D gene is TRBD1 (6 bases). Germline V gene data show CDR1 as SGHDT and CDR2 as YYEEEE. The CDR3 extends over 16 amino acids. Deletions cut 6 bases from V and 0 bases from J, with 16 bases between.

The rearrangement links TRBV6-2 or TRBV6-3 to TRBJ1-1; TRBD1 is a possible D gene (6 bases). V shed 1 base and J shed 0 bases, with 6 bases lying between them. The V gene's germline CDR1 is MNHEY and CDR2 SVGEGT. The CDR3 has 14 residues. CDR3: CASSYWGLNTEAFF. The CDR3 region has the DNA TGTGCCAGCAGTTACTGGGGGCTGAACACTGAAGCTTTCTTT.

The rearrangement joins TRBV5-4 to TRBJ2-1; D unclear. Germline V lookup: CDR1 SGHNT, CDR2 YYREEE (reference sequence). The CDR3 covers 13 residues. Trimming took 4 bases from V and 3 from J, leaving 8 bases between them. The CDR3 nucleotides read TGTGCCAGCAGCACAGAACACTACAATGAGCAGTTCTTC. This translates into CASSTEHYNEQFF.

This chain connects TRBV15 to TRBJ1-2, with no clear D. The CDR3 totals 14 residues. In germline, CDR1 is LNHNV, CDR2 YYDKDF (reference sequence). Trimming shortened V by 1 base and J by 8 bases, and 14 bases separated the two germline ends. Here the CDR3 DNA reads TGTGCCACCAGCAGAGCGGAACCAACTAAGGGCTACACCTTC. Its protein product is CATSRAEPTKGYTF. The complete variable domain, with remaining parts taken from reference TRBV15 and TRBJ1-2, reads DAMVIQNPRYQVTQFGKPVTLSCSQTLNHNVMYWYQQKSSQAPKLLFHYYDKDFNNEADTPDNFQSRRPNTSFCFLDIRSPGLGDTAMYLCATSRAEPTKGYTFGSGTRLTVV.